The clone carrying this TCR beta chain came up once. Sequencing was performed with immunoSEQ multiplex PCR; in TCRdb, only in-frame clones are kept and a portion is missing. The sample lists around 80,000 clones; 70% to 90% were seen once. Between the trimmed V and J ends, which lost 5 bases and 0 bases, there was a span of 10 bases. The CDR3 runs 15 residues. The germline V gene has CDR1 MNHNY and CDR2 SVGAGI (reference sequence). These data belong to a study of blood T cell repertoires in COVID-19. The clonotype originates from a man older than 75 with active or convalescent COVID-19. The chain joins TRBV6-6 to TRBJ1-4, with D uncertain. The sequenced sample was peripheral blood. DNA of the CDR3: TGTGCCAGCAGTGCGAAAGATGCAACTAATGAAAAACTGTTTTTT. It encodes CASSAKDATNEKLFF.